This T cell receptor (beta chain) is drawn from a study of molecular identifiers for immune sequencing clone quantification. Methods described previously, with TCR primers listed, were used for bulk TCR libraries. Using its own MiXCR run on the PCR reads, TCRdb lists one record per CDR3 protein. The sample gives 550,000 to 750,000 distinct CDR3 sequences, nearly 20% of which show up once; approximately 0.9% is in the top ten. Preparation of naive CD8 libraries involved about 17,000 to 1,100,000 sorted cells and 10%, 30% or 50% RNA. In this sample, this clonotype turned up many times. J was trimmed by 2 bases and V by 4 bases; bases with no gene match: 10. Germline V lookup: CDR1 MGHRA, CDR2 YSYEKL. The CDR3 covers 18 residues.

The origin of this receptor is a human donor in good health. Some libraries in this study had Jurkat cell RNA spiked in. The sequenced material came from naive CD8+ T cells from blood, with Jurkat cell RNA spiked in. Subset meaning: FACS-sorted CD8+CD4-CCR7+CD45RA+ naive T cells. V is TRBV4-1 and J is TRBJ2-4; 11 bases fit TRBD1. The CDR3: CASSPVPGTGGSKNIQYF. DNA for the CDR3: TGCGCCAGCAGCCCCGTTCCAGGGACAGGGGGTTCCAAAAACATTCAGTACTTC.